Listed below are T cell receptor beta chains from one sample, sequenced in a study of PD-1 blockade in classical Hodgkin lymphoma. The assay was immunoSEQ multiplex PCR, and TCRdb's table has in-frame clones only and misses some. The table has tens of thousands of clones, 80% to 95% seen once. What was sequenced was peripheral blood mononuclear cells (PBMCs). The receptor source for this set is a human donor with classical Hodgkin lymphoma. CDR3s include the opening cysteine and the closing phenylalanine or tryptophan. A D gene is named only where the DNA matches it firmly. For some rows the clone size is stated as once, few or many, or as a class when expanded; others skip it.

clone size	D gene	V gene	J gene	CDR3 protein	CDR3 DNA
once	TRBD1	TRBV19	TRBJ2-7	CASNPTGGDEQYF	TGTGCCAGTAATCCGACAGGGGGGGACGAGCAGTACTTC
NA	NA	TRBV19	TRBJ2-6	CASRVIGTNVLTF	TGTGCCAGTAGGGTCATTGGAACCAACGTCCTGACTTTC
NA	NA	TRBV2	TRBJ1-1	CASRNNEENTEAFF	TGTGCCAGCAGAAATAACGAAGAGAACACTGAAGCTTTCTTT
once	TRBD2	TRBV10-3	TRBJ2-3	CAISYRTSGSTDTQYF	TGTGCCATCAGTTACCGTACTAGCGGGAGCACAGATACGCAGTATTTT
NA	NA	TRBV5-5	TRBJ2-7	CASNAAYEQYF	TGTGCCAGCAACGCCGCCTACGAGCAGTACTTC
NA	NA	TRBV5-1	TRBJ2-6	CASSAGQSSGANVLTF	TGCGCCAGCAGCGCCGGACAGAGCTCTGGGGCCAACGTCCTGACTTTC
NA	NA	TRBV28	TRBJ2-7	CASSLQSGQYF	TGTGCCAGCAGTCTGCAATCGGGGCAGTACTTC
NA	TRBD2	TRBV19	TRBJ2-1	CASSIQLAGAFNEQFF	TGTGCCAGTAGTATACAACTAGCGGGAGCCTTCAATGAGCAGTTCTTC
NA	TRBD2	TRBV5-8	TRBJ2-3	CASSLTAGGPTDTQYF	TGTGCCAGCAGCTTGACAGCGGGAGGGCCCACAGATACGCAGTATTTT
NA	NA	TRBV19	TRBJ2-3	CASSGLARADTQYF	TGTGCCAGTAGTGGGCTAGCTAGGGCAGATACGCAGTATTTT
NA	TRBD1	TRBV10-2	TRBJ2-6	CASSEMAGGSGANVLTF	TGCGCCAGCAGTGAGATGGCAGGGGGCTCTGGGGCCAACGTCCTGACTTTC
NA	TRBD2	TRBV27	TRBJ2-1	CASRRPGLADSYNEQFF	TGTGCCAGCAGACGTCCGGGACTAGCGGATTCCTACAATGAGCAGTTCTTC
NA	NA	TRBV11-2	TRBJ1-2	CASSSDVNYGYTF	TGTGCCAGCAGCTCCGACGTTAACTATGGCTACACCTTC
once	TRBD1	TRBV28	TRBJ2-7	CASRKPGQGSYEQYF	TGTGCCAGCAGGAAACCGGGACAGGGTTCCTACGAGCAGTACTTC
NA	NA	TRBV5-5	TRBJ1-5	CASSWDGGNQPQHF	TGTGCCAGCAGCTGGGATGGCGGCAATCAGCCCCAGCATTTT
few	NA	TRBV27	TRBJ1-5	CASSFSATGGDQPQHF	TGTGCCAGCAGTTTTTCTGCGACAGGTGGGGATCAGCCCCAGCATTTT
NA	TRBD2	TRBV6-5	TRBJ2-1	CASSRGLAGYNEQFF	TGTGCCAGCAGTAGGGGACTAGCGGGCTACAATGAGCAGTTCTTC
NA	NA	TRBV6-5	TRBJ2-7	CASSYSGASAYEQYF	TGTGCCAGCAGTTACTCTGGGGCTAGCGCCTACGAGCAGTACTTC
NA	TRBD2	TRBV5-1	TRBJ2-7	CASSPSGSSYEQYF	TGCGCCAGCAGCCCTAGCGGGAGCTCCTACGAGCAGTACTTC
NA	NA	TRBV7-3	TRBJ2-3	CASSYAGTDTQYF	TGTGCCAGCAGCTACGCGGGAACAGATACGCAGTATTTT
NA	NA	TRBV7-9	TRBJ2-7	CASSLGDEQYF	TGTGCCAGCAGCTTAGGGGACGAGCAGTACTTC
NA	TRBD2	TRBV2	TRBJ2-1	CASSSGRLNEQFF	TGTGCCAGCAGTAGCGGGAGGTTGAATGAGCAGTTCTTC
few	NA	TRBV7-8	TRBJ2-2	CASSQFRDYRELFF	TGTGCCAGCAGCCAATTCAGAGACTATCGGGAGCTGTTTTTT
few	NA	TRBV18	TRBJ1-5	CASSPPLGGRNQPQHF	TGTGCCAGCTCACCACCCCTCGGGGGGCGGAATCAGCCCCAGCATTTT
NA	NA	TRBV7-2	TRBJ2-5	CASSLFGAGWGETQYF	TGTGCCAGCAGCTTGTTTGGTGCGGGATGGGGGGAGACCCAGTACTTC
NA	TRBD1	TRBV29-1	TRBJ1-1	CSVEDRENTEAFF	TGCAGCGTTGAGGACAGGGAAAACACTGAAGCTTTCTTT
NA	NA	TRBV5-8	TRBJ1-3	CASSVERGLGNTIYF	TGTGCCAGCAGCGTCGAGCGGGGGCTTGGAAACACCATATATTTT
NA	NA	TRBV11-2	TRBJ1-5	CASSWGLDQPQHF	TGTGCCAGCAGCTGGGGACTTGATCAGCCCCAGCATTTT
NA	TRBD2	TRBV4-2	TRBJ2-5	CASSQEWGTSGRAETQYF	TGTGCCAGCAGCCAAGAGTGGGGGACTAGCGGGAGGGCGGAGACCCAGTACTTC